This TCR beta chain was obtained from a study of shared clonotypes between healthy human individuals. Whole-study findings and limits: The study generally estimated greater richness for naive than memory subsets.

A word on this clone: What it binds is unknown.

Assay: immunoSEQ multiplex PCR; the TCRdb copy retains only in-frame clones and omits some. The sample carries approximately 1,000,000 clones, approximately 78% recorded once. Germline-derived CDR1 and CDR2 are MNHEY and SMNVEV (reference sequence). The V end was cut by 1 base, the J end by 7 bases, with 7 bases between. This CDR3 contains 13 residues. Sequences were obtained from memory CD4+ T cells from PBMCs. Subset defined: CD45RA-negative fraction. The V gene is TRBV27, the J gene TRBJ2-2, with a weak D call TRBD2 (6 bases). The sequence was collected from a young man in good health. Some clones in this sample may be carry-over from other donors' samples. The CDR3 DNA follows: TGTGCCAGCAGTTTATGGGGACTCGGGGAGCTGTTTTTT. Protein product: CASSLWGLGELFF.